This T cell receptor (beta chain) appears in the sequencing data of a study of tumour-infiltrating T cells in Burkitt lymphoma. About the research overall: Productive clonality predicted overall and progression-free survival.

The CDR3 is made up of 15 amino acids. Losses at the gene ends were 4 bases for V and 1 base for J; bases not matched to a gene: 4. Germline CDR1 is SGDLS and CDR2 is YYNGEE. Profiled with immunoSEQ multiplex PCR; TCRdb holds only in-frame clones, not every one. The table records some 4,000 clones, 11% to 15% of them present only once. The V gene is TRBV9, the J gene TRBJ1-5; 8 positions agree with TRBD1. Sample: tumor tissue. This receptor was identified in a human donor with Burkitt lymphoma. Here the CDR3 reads CASSPTGDSNQPQHF. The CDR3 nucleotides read TGTGCCAGCAGCCCGACAGGGGACAGCAATCAGCCCCAGCATTTT.